Reported below is one T cell receptor (beta chain). Time point meaning: blood 2 weeks post-SBRT. As to treatment: 15 Gy SBRT to primary tumor, nephrectomy 4 weeks later. Serial blood draws occurred at baseline and 2 and 4 weeks post-SBRT. The patient's renal cell carcinoma had clear cell pathology. The sample belongs to a study of radiation and T cells in renal cell carcinoma. Here immunoSEQ multiplex PCR was the method, and the copy in TCRdb shows in-frame clones only, minus some. The profile shows some 80,000 clones, 65% to 90% of them singletons. The CDR3 runs to 12 residues. The germline V and J ends were trimmed by 7 bases and 4 bases, with 11 bases remaining between them. The germline CDR1 and CDR2 sequences are LNHDA and SQIVND (reference sequence).

The sequences come from blood, collected from a patient whose treatment included radiotherapy and nephrectomy. The chain recombines TRBV19 with TRBJ2-7; weak D call: TRBD1 (6 bases). This TCR was recovered from a woman in her forties or fifties with renal cell carcinoma. The CDR3 protein is CASKGTLYEQYF. In DNA form, the CDR3 reads TGTGCCAGTAAAGGGACACTTTACGAGCAGTACTTC.